Each of the 29 T cell receptor beta chains below was sequenced from the same sample in a study of T cells in Graves' hyperthyroidism and ophthalmopathy. Amplified TCR beta CDR3 regions came from RNA transcripts. First-round RT-PCR with HTBI primers amplified the TCR CDR3 region. TCRdb independently ran MiXCR on the multiplex PCR reads; one entry per CDR3 protein. In the table there are about 380,000 distinct CDR3 sequences, around 18% of which are singletons. The sample taken for sequencing was blood. These receptors all come from a man younger than 30 with Graves' ophthalmopathy.

This chain uses TRBV6-4 with TRBJ1-3, with D perhaps matching TRBD1 (6 bases). Germline V CDR1 and CDR2: MRHNA, SNTAGT. Trimming shortened V by 7 bases and J by 0 bases, and 13 bases separated the two germline ends. CDR3 length equals 15 residues. The CDR3 nucleotides read TGTGCCAGCATCATGACAGGTTTCTCTGGAAACACCATATATTTT. It yields the protein CASIMTGFSGNTIYF.

At least ten counts were recorded for this clonotype. This sequence joins TRBV7-9 and TRBJ2-2; D tentatively reads TRBD1 or TRBD2 (5 bases each). Germline lookup yields CDR1 SEHNR and CDR2 FQNEAQ (reference sequence). The CDR3 has 14 amino acids. Trimming took 5 bases from V and 6 from J, leaving 13 bases between them. The CDR3 DNA reads TGTGCCAGCAGCCGTGGGGACGTCGCCGGGGAGCTGTTTTTT. This translates into CASSRGDVAGELFF.

This clonotype appeared a few times. The genes are TRBV11-2 and TRBJ2-2; 15 bases map to TRBD2. The CDR3 consists of 18 residues. The germline V gene encodes CDR1 SGHAT and CDR2 FQNNGV. Trimming removed 5 bases from V and 4 bases from J; junction bases left unmatched: 8. CDR3 coding DNA: TGTGCCAGCAGCCCCTGGACTAGCGGGGGGGCCGTCACCGGGGAGCTGTTTTTT. Protein: CASSPWTSGGAVTGELFF.

A few counts support this clonotype. V gene TRBV5-6 combines with J gene TRBJ1-2, with D maybe TRBD1 (6 bases). The CDR3 runs to 17 residues. V lost 3 bases and J lost 4, with 22 bases in between. Germline V lookup: CDR1 SGHDT, CDR2 YYEEEE. In nucleotides, the CDR3 is TGTGCCAGCAGCTCTCGGGGGCCAAATCTGGGGCTCTATGGCTACACCTTC. This sequence encodes CASSSRGPNLGLYGYTF. Drawing the rest from reference TRBV5-6 and TRBJ1-2, the complete variable domain is DAGVTQSPTHLIKTRGQQVTLRCSPKSGHDTVSWYQQALGQGPQFIFQYYEEEERQRGNFPDRFSGHQFPNYSSELNVNALLLGDSALYLCASSSRGPNLGLYGYTFGSGTRLTVV.

There are many counts of this clonotype. This chain joins TRBV3-1 and TRBJ1-6; D perhaps matches TRBD1 (5 bases). Trimming stripped 1 base from V and 7 bases from J, with 8 bases between. This CDR3 spans 14 amino acids. Germline assignment: CDR1 LGHDT and CDR2 YNNKEL (reference sequence). The CDR3 region is CASSQVGQNSPLHF. CDR3 nucleotide sequence: TGTGCCAGCAGCCAAGTGGGGCAAAATTCACCCCTCCACTTT. Supplemented by reference TRBV3-1 and TRBJ1-6, the full variable domain reads DTAVSQTPKYLVTQMGNDKSIKCEQNLGHDTMYWYKQDSKKFLKIMFSYNNKELIINETVPNRFSPKSPDKAHLNLHINSLELGDSAVYFCASSQVGQNSPLHFGNGTRLTVT.

There are many counts of this clonotype. V gene TRBV12-3 or TRBV12-4 combines with J gene TRBJ1-4; D possibly corresponds to TRBD1 (5 bases). V lost 5 bases to trimming and J lost 7 bases, with 17 bases between them. The CDR3 is 15 residues long. The CDR3 loop reads CASSSLGEGREKLFF. DNA for the CDR3: TGTGCCAGCAGTAGCCTGGGGGAGGGGCGTGAAAAACTGTTTTTT.

The CDR3 DNA reads TGTGCCAGCAGCCAAGATGGGTCGGGTCAGGGTAGCAATCAGCCCCAGCATTTT. This encodes CASSQDGSGQGSNQPQHF. V gene TRBV3-1 combines with J gene TRBJ1-5, with a weak D call TRBD1 (5 bases). V was pared by 0 bases and J by 0 bases, with 15 bases between. The CDR3 runs to 18 residues. CDR1 and CDR2 from the germline V gene are LGHDT and YNNKEL (reference sequence).

This clonotype was seen ten or more times. The rearrangement links TRBV20-1 to TRBJ2-5; TRBD2 matches 8 bases. The CDR3 is 12 amino acids. The J segment lost 5 bases and the V segment lost 5 bases, leaving 4 bases of the junction unmatched. Germline assignment: CDR1 DFQATT and CDR2 SNEGSKA (reference sequence). The CDR3 loop reads CSAHRGGETQYF. CDR3 DNA sequence: TGCAGTGCTCACCGCGGGGGGGAGACCCAGTACTTC.

The CDR3 here is CASSLTFSGNEQYF. The CDR3 region has the DNA TGTGCCAGCAGCCTCACATTTAGCGGGAACGAGCAGTACTTC. This sequence joins TRBV11-2 and TRBJ2-7, with 8 bases identical to TRBD2. The CDR3 has 14 amino acids. In germline, CDR1 is SGHAT, CDR2 FQNNGV. The V gene end was trimmed by 5 bases and the J gene end by 5 bases; junction bases not matched to a gene: 8.

This clonotype has only a few counts. This chain uses TRBV5-8 with TRBJ1-1; D unresolved. Trimming removed 0 bases from V and 2 bases from J, with 14 bases in between. The CDR3 runs 16 residues. Germline CDR1 is SGHTS and CDR2 is YDEGEE. For the CDR3, the DNA is TGTGCCAGCAGCTTGGGTACGGGCATCCCTAACACTGAAGCTTTCTTT. This translates into CASSLGTGIPNTEAFF.

This chain joins TRBV6-2 or TRBV6-3 and TRBJ2-7; 8 positions agree with TRBD2. This CDR3 has 15 residues. Looked up from germline, CDR1 is MNHEY and CDR2 is SVGEGT. The ends lost 1 base at V and 1 base at J; junction bases unmatched: 3. CDR3 DNA: TGTGCCAGCAGTTACTTAAGCGGGAGTTCCTACGAGCAGTACTTC. Residues: CASSYLSGSSYEQYF.

This clonotype has at least ten counts. This rearrangement joins TRBV7-9 to TRBJ2-3; TRBD1 matches at 8 bases. CDR1 SEHNR and CDR2 FQNEAQ come from the germline V gene (reference sequence). V shed 5 bases and J 2 bases; nucleotides not matched to a gene: 6. CDR3 size: 15 residues. Written as DNA, the CDR3 is TGTGCCAGCAGCAAACCGGGACAGGTCACAGATACGCAGTATTTT. Translating it yields CASSKPGQVTDTQYF.

This clonotype has a count of ten or more. J is TRBJ2-3 and V is TRBV6-1; D tentatively reads TRBD1 or TRBD2 (6 bases each). This CDR3 contains 15 residues. Germline V CDR1 and CDR2: MNHNS, SASEGT. The V and J ends lost 0 bases and 1 base respectively, with 8 bases between them. CDR3 sequence (DNA): TGTGCCAGCAGTGAAGCGGGGGGCGGCACAGATACGCAGTATTTT. This encodes CASSEAGGGTDTQYF.

The sample holds many counts of this clonotype. The genes are TRBV7-6 and TRBJ2-7; tentative D call: TRBD2 (6 bases). Trimming removed 2 bases from V and 1 base from J, with 12 bases in between. CDR1 is SGHVS and CDR2 is FNYEAQ in the germline V gene. This CDR3 comprises 15 residues. The CDR3 coding sequence is TGTGCCAGCAGCTTACTGGGGGGTCAGTCCTACGAGCAGTACTTC. As protein: CASSLLGGQSYEQYF.

This clonotype was observed many times. The CDR3 protein is CASSLPAGGWGEQFF. In nucleotides, the CDR3 is TGTGCCAGCAGCTTACCAGCGGGGGGGTGGGGTGAGCAGTTCTTC. The V call is TRBV7-6, the J call TRBJ2-1; TRBD2 agrees at 10 bases. The CDR3 has 15 amino acids. Germline assignment: CDR1 SGHVS and CDR2 FNYEAQ. The J segment lost 9 bases and the V segment lost 2 bases, leaving 7 bases of the junction unmatched.

This clonotype was picked up many times. V and J are TRBV2 and TRBJ1-4, with 7 bases aligning to TRBD1. The germline V gene has CDR1 SNHLY and CDR2 FYNNEI. The CDR3 runs to 19 residues. The ends lost 11 bases at V and 0 bases at J; junction bases unmatched: 21. CDR3 DNA: TGTGCCGGCTCGCAACTTGGGACAGCTGAATTTACAACTAATGAAAAACTGTTTTTT. Amino acids: CAGSQLGTAEFTTNEKLFF.

There are many counts of this clonotype. The gene calls are TRBV7-9 and TRBJ1-2; TRBD1 is a possible D gene (5 bases). This CDR3 is 14 amino acids long. Germline loops: CDR1 SEHNR, CDR2 FQNEAQ (reference sequence). V lost 1 base, J lost 4 bases, and 10 bases lay in between. CDR3 amino acids: CASSLGDSFYGYTF. The CDR3 DNA sequence: TGTGCCAGCAGCTTAGGAGACAGCTTCTATGGCTACACCTTC.

This clonotype was recorded only once. Likely a read error: the CDR3 ends without its conserved phenylalanine or tryptophan. The J gene is TRBJ2-1, the V gene TRBV19; possibly TRBD2 for D (6 bases). V was pared by 2 bases and J by 1 base, with 9 bases between. Germline lookup yields CDR1 LNHDA and CDR2 SQIVND (reference sequence). The CDR3 covers 15 residues. The CDR3 DNA follows: TGTGCCAGTAGTATAAGTGGGGGGTCCTACAATGAGCAGTTCCTC. It is translated as CASSISGGSYNEQFL.

The J gene is TRBJ2-1, the V gene TRBV14; tentatively, D is TRBD1 (6 bases). In germline, CDR1 is SGHDN, CDR2 FVKESK. Trimming left V 6 bases short and J 9 bases short, with 18 bases between. The CDR3 consists of 14 residues. CDR3 region: CASSAINRVGEQFF. For the CDR3, the DNA is TGTGCCAGCAGTGCCATCAACAGGGTCGGTGAGCAGTTCTTC.

This clonotype was counted many times. The junction and the germline gene differ at one end; a read error may be behind it. The CDR3 sequence: CASSSREGSTIYF. The CDR3 DNA reads as TGTGCCAGCAGCAGCCGGGAGGGAAGCACCATATATTTT. This chain connects TRBV12-3 or TRBV12-4 to TRBJ1-3; D not certain. The CDR3 is 13 residues long.

The sample holds a few counts of this clonotype. This chain joins TRBV12-3 or TRBV12-4 and TRBJ2-7; tentative D call: TRBD1 (6 bases). The V end lost 7 bases, the J end lost 0 bases, and 13 bases lay between the germline ends. The CDR3 loop spans 14 amino acids. The CDR3 region is CASTQGGSSYEQYF. The CDR3 DNA sequence: TGTGCCAGCACCCAAGGGGGTTCCTCCTACGAGCAGTACTTC.

The V call is TRBV3-1, the J call TRBJ2-1, with unresolved D. The CDR3 loop spans 13 amino acids. From germline, CDR1 is LGHDT and CDR2 YNNKEL (reference sequence). The V end was cut by 5 bases, the J end by 10 bases, with 15 bases between. The CDR3 is CASSVPSGREQFF. CDR3 in DNA: TGTGCCAGCAGCGTTCCATCAGGCCGCGAGCAGTTCTTC.

This clonotype was counted ten times or more. The gene calls are TRBV12-3 or TRBV12-4 and TRBJ2-1, with TRBD2 matching over 8 bases. CDR3 length: 15 residues. J lost 9 bases, V lost 7 bases, and 14 bases had no gene match. The CDR3 loop is CASNLGTRAYGEQFF. CDR3 nucleotide sequence: TGTGCCAGCAACCTTGGGACTAGAGCGTACGGTGAGCAGTTCTTC.

This clonotype was counted between two and nine times. J is TRBJ2-3 and V is TRBV4-1; 9 positions match TRBD2. This CDR3 has 17 amino acids. Trimming took 3 bases from V and 0 from J; bases not matched to a gene: 7. CDR1 and CDR2 (germline): MGHRA, YSYEKL. For the CDR3, the DNA is TGCGCCAGCAGCCAGAGCGGGGGGCCAGGGAGCACAGATACGCAGTATTTT. Translation: CASSQSGGPGSTDTQYF.

The V gene is TRBV10-1, the J gene TRBJ1-5; 7 nucleotides line up with TRBD1. The germline CDR1 and CDR2 sequences are WNHNN and SYGVQD (reference sequence). J gave up 0 bases and V 7 bases, and 3 bases lay outside the gene matches. The CDR3 length is 14 residues. The CDR3 spells CASKTGISNQPQHF. The CDR3 region has the DNA TGCGCCAGCAAGACAGGGATTAGCAATCAGCCCCAGCATTTT.

This clonotype was detected ten times or more. This chain joins TRBV27 and TRBJ2-5, with no clear D. V was clipped by 8 bases and J by 4 bases, with 5 bases between them. Germline V lookup: CDR1 MNHEY, CDR2 SMNVEV (reference sequence). The CDR3 has 10 residues. This CDR3 is CASGRETQYF. The CDR3 bases are TGTGCCAGCGGAAGAGAGACCCAGTACTTC.

This clonotype was seen just once. The chain recombines TRBV7-9 with TRBJ2-7; 7 positions match TRBD1. CDR3 length: 14 amino acids. Germline V gene data show CDR1 as SEHNR and CDR2 as FQNEAQ (reference sequence). V shed 6 bases and J 2 bases; nucleotides not matched to a gene: 7. DNA for the CDR3: TGTGCCAGCAGATCCGGGACAGCTCCCTACGAGCAGTACTTC. Translating it yields CASRSGTAPYEQYF.

This clonotype showed up many times. The rearrangement joins TRBV7-3 to TRBJ1-1; D remains unclear. Trimming removed 0 bases from V and 7 bases from J, with 12 bases in between. CDR1 is SGHTA, CDR2 FQGTGA, per germline. This CDR3 is built from 14 residues. The CDR3 loop is CASSLTGGFGEAFF. The CDR3 nucleotides read TGTGCCAGCAGCTTAACGGGAGGGTTCGGTGAAGCTTTCTTT.

This clonotype was counted at least ten times. This chain links TRBV24-1 with TRBJ1-2; D remains unclear. Trimming took 1 base from V and 8 from J, leaving 13 bases between them. Germline CDR1 and CDR2: KGHDR and SFDVKD. CDR3 length: 14 amino acids. CDR3 bases: TGTGCCACCAGTGATTTAACGATTTCACGGGGCTACACCTTC. Protein product: CATSDLTISRGYTF.